One and the same sample provided the 25 T cell receptor beta chains below, sequenced in a study of blood T cell repertoires in COVID-19. Sequenced by immunoSEQ multiplex PCR; TCRdb stores in-frame clones only, minus some. The sample shows around 370,000 clones, around 91% of them seen only once. Sample: peripheral blood. The receptors derive from a woman younger than 30 who had recovered from COVID-19.

V usage is TRBV19 and J usage is TRBJ1-1; D is undetermined. CDR3 length: 14 residues. Trimming took off 7 bases at V and 0 bases at J, with 12 bases between the two ends. CDR1 LNHDA and CDR2 SQIVND come from the germline V gene (reference sequence). In nucleotides, the CDR3 is TGTGCCAGTACCCCGCCGGGAATGAACACTGAAGCTTTCTTT. Encoded protein: CASTPPGMNTEAFF.

The chain joins TRBV18 to TRBJ2-3, with 12 positions matching TRBD2. CDR1 and CDR2 from the germline V gene are KGHSH and LQKENI. The CDR3 is 15 residues long. The V and J ends lost 6 bases and 2 bases, in that order; junction bases with no gene match: 3. This CDR3 reads CASSWTSGNTDTQYF. Here the CDR3 DNA reads TGTGCCAGCTCCTGGACTAGCGGGAACACAGATACGCAGTATTTT.

This chain joins TRBV4-3 and TRBJ1-2, with a possible D match to TRBD1 (6 bases). This CDR3 is built from 16 residues. Germline V gene data show CDR1 as LGHNA and CDR2 as YSLEER. Trimming removed 4 bases at V and 3 bases at J, with 18 bases between. The CDR3 spells CASSPGVQVGYYGYTF. The CDR3 DNA reads as TGCGCCAGCAGCCCAGGGGTCCAGGTTGGTTACTATGGCTACACCTTC.

This chain connects TRBV7-8 to TRBJ1-2; TRBD1 might be the D (6 bases). V was cut by 1 base and J by 4 bases, with 13 bases left in between. CDR3 length: 15 residues. The V gene's germline CDR1 is SGHVS and CDR2 FQNEAQ. The CDR3 coding sequence is TGTGCCAGCAGCTTAGGGTCAGTGGGGGCCTATGGCTACACCTTC. Protein sequence: CASSLGSVGAYGYTF.

The chain combines TRBV7-4 with TRBJ1-5; no reliable D call. The germline V gene encodes CDR1 SGHVT and CDR2 SQSDAQ. Deletions cut 1 base from V and 3 bases from J, with 10 bases between. The CDR3 loop spans 15 amino acids. The CDR3 DNA follows: TGTGCCAGCAGCTTAGGGTCGGGGTCCAATCAGCCCCAGCATTTT. Protein: CASSLGSGSNQPQHF.

The rearrangement joins TRBV5-5 to TRBJ1-6; 10 bases align to TRBD1. Losses at the gene ends were 5 bases for V and 14 bases for J; bases not matched to a gene: 10. In germline, CDR1 is SGHKS, CDR2 YYEKEE (reference sequence). The CDR3 has 14 amino acids. The DNA of the CDR3 is TGTGCCAGCAGGTCCGGGACAGGGGACTTCACCCTCCACTTT. Translating it yields CASRSGTGDFTLHF.

This clone was observed a single time. The rearrangement joins TRBV30 to TRBJ1-4, with D hard to call. Trimming cost V 4 bases and J 0 bases, with 9 bases left between them. The CDR3 is 14 amino acids. Germline CDR1 is GTSNPN and CDR2 is SVGIG (reference sequence). CDR3 sequence reads: CAWNFRATNEKLFF. The CDR3 region has the DNA TGTGCCTGGAATTTCCGGGCAACTAATGAAAAACTGTTTTTT.

This chain links TRBV7-2 with TRBJ1-2; 11 bases align to TRBD1. Looked up from germline, CDR1 is SGHTA and CDR2 is FQGNSA. The CDR3 contains 16 residues. J gave up 1 base and V 5 bases, and 6 bases lay outside the gene matches. The CDR3 DNA sequence: TGTGCCAGCAGCCTACGGGACAGGGGGGATAACTATGGCTACACCTTC. Its protein is CASSLRDRGDNYGYTF.

The CDR3 reads CASSNRGTHEKLFF. The CDR3 nucleotides read TGTGCCAGCAGTAACAGGGGGACACATGAAAAACTGTTTTTT. J is TRBJ1-4 and V is TRBV6-5, with 8 positions matching TRBD1. The CDR3 runs to 14 residues. Germline V gene sequence: CDR1 MNHEY, CDR2 SVGAGI. Trimming at V came to 5 bases and at J to 6 bases, leaving 5 bases not matched to a gene.

The chain links TRBV27 to TRBJ1-5; TRBD1 is a possible D gene (5 bases). Per germline, CDR1 MNHEY and CDR2 SMNVEV (reference sequence). The V end lost 5 bases, the J end lost 6 bases, and 23 bases lay between the germline ends. This CDR3 has 17 residues. CDR3 protein: CASSPTPTGGRGQPQHF. The CDR3 DNA reads TGTGCCAGCAGTCCCACCCCCACAGGAGGGAGGGGTCAGCCCCAGCATTTT.

Worth noting for this clone: The sample holds other DNA sequences that translate to the same CDR3. V is TRBV15 and J is TRBJ2-2, with D possibly TRBD2 on 5 matching bases. The CDR3 spans 14 residues. Trimming removed 0 bases from V and 4 bases from J, with 6 bases in between. Germline values: CDR1 LNHNV, CDR2 YYDKDF (reference sequence). The CDR3 DNA reads TGTGCCACCAGCAGAGATCGGGGCACCGGGGAGCTGTTTTTT. The encoded protein is CATSRDRGTGELFF.

This chain joins TRBV3-1 (or the pseudogene TRBV3-2) and TRBJ1-2; TRBD1 agrees at 12 bases. The CDR3 extends over 17 amino acids. Germline V gene data show CDR1 as LGHDT and CDR2 as YNNKEL (reference sequence). V lost 0 bases to trimming and J lost 6 bases; unmatched junction nucleotides: 8. CDR3: CASSQESHGTGGHGYTF. The CDR3 nucleotides are TGTGCCAGCAGCCAAGAATCCCACGGGACAGGGGGCCATGGCTACACCTTC.

V gene TRBV27 combines with J gene TRBJ2-3, with 7 bases fitting TRBD2. The V gene end was trimmed by 11 bases and the J gene end by 3 bases; junction bases not matched to a gene: 11. There are 14 residues in the CDR3. Germline CDR1 is MNHEY and CDR2 is SMNVEV (reference sequence). CDR3 residues: CALAPAGETDTQYF. CDR3 coding DNA: TGTGCCCTGGCCCCCGCGGGAGAGACAGATACGCAGTATTTT.

The chain uses TRBV19 and TRBJ1-2; TRBD1 is a possible D gene (6 bases). The germline V gene encodes CDR1 LNHDA and CDR2 SQIVND (reference sequence). The CDR3 loop spans 12 amino acids. The V end was cut by 5 bases, the J end by 3 bases, with 7 bases between. The CDR3 here is CASSDRHYGYTF. In nucleotides, the CDR3 is TGTGCCAGTAGTGACAGGCACTATGGCTACACCTTC.

This chain joins TRBV29-1 and TRBJ2-5; the match to TRBD1 covers 7 bases. Trimming cost V 7 bases and J 0 bases; bases outside gene matches: 5. This CDR3 comprises 13 residues. CDR1 is SQVTM, CDR2 ANQGSEA, per germline. The CDR3 region has the DNA TGCAGCGCGCCACAGGGGAACCAAGAGACCCAGTACTTC. This translates into CSAPQGNQETQYF.

This clone has a handful of counts. The V call is TRBV7-9, the J call TRBJ1-2, with unresolved D. The V end was cut by 5 bases, the J end by 4 bases, with 20 bases between. Germline V gene data show CDR1 as SEHNR and CDR2 as FQNEAQ (reference sequence). This CDR3 region has 16 residues. CDR3 sequence (DNA): TGTGCCAGCAGCCCCTATCCCACTTCGGAGGGCTATGGCTACACCTTC. Its translation: CASSPYPTSEGYGYTF.

The chain employs TRBV6-5 and TRBJ2-2; 10 nucleotides align to TRBD2. V lost 2 bases, J lost 6 bases, and 6 bases stayed unmatched. The CDR3 spans 16 residues. Germline V lookup: CDR1 MNHEY, CDR2 SVGAGI. DNA of the CDR3: TGTGCCAGCAGTTACCGGTTAGCGGGAGGCCCCGGGGAGCTGTTTTTT. It encodes CASSYRLAGGPGELFF.

The rearrangement uses TRBV6-5 and TRBJ2-1; perhaps TRBD2 as D (5 bases). Trimming cost V 6 bases and J 5 bases, with 14 bases left between them. The CDR3 loop spans 14 amino acids. Looked up from germline, CDR1 is MNHEY and CDR2 is SVGAGI. The CDR3 reads CASRRAHVDNEQFF. The CDR3 nucleotides are TGTGCCAGCAGGAGGGCCCATGTAGACAATGAGCAGTTCTTC.

The CDR3 loop reads CASGRGASGSYEQYV. DNA for the CDR3: TGTGCTAGTGGTCGTGGGGCTAGCGGATCCTACGAGCAGTACGTC. The rearrangement uses TRBV12-5 and TRBJ2-7, with 7 bases aligning to TRBD2. Trimming at V came to 5 bases and at J to 1 base, leaving 8 bases not matched to a gene. Germline values: CDR1 LGHNT, CDR2 FRNRAP. The CDR3 covers 15 residues.

The chain has TRBV10-3 and TRBJ1-1, with a possible D match to TRBD1 (6 bases). This CDR3 spans 15 amino acids. Germline CDR1 ENHRY, CDR2 SYGVKD. Trimming removed 5 bases from V and 1 base from J, with 14 bases in between. CDR3 region: CAISNRQETNTEAFF. Written as DNA, the CDR3 is TGTGCCATCAGTAATAGACAGGAGACGAACACTGAAGCTTTCTTT.

This clone showed up just a few times. V and J are TRBV6-6 and TRBJ2-1, with TRBD2 matching over 16 bases. Germline-derived CDR1 and CDR2 are MNHNY and SVGAGI (reference sequence). V lost 6 bases, J lost 9 bases, and 5 bases stayed unmatched. The CDR3 sequence is 15 residues long. The CDR3, as DNA: TGTGCCAGCAGGGGGACTAGCGGGAGGGCAAGTGAGCAGTTCTTC. The encoded protein is CASRGTSGRASEQFF.

This clone has more than one count but fewer than ten. The V and J genes are TRBV24-1 and TRBJ2-1, with 10 bases lining up with TRBD1. Germline values: CDR1 KGHDR, CDR2 SFDVKD. CDR3 length: 13 amino acids. The junction had 4 bases not matched to a gene; V was cut back by 6 bases and J by 9 bases. CDR3 amino acids: CATSSRTGGEQFF. CDR3 DNA: TGTGCCACCAGTTCCCGGACAGGGGGTGAGCAGTTCTTC.

This clone occurred once. V and J are TRBV7-2 and TRBJ1-5; D might be TRBD1 (5 bases). CDR3 length: 14 amino acids. The V and J ends lost 3 bases and 2 bases respectively, with 8 bases between them. Looked up from germline, CDR1 is SGHTA and CDR2 is FQGNSA. The CDR3 protein is CASSLTARNQPQHF. The CDR3 region has the DNA TGTGCCAGCAGCTTGACAGCCCGCAATCAGCCCCAGCATTTT.

This chain joins TRBV21-1 and TRBJ2-7; TRBD2 reflects the table's D call only, with no check against the DNA. TRBV21-1 is shown as a pseudogene. The CDR3 totals 12 residues. CDR3 nucleotide sequence: TGTGCCAGCAGCCGCGGCTCCGTCGAGCAGTACGTC. It translates to CASSRGSVEQYV.

This chain joins TRBV24-1 and TRBJ1-2; TRBD1 might be the D (5 bases). This CDR3 is 13 amino acids long. Germline assignment: CDR1 KGHDR and CDR2 SFDVKD. The V end was cut by 3 bases, the J end by 6 bases, with 10 bases between. The CDR3 sequence is CATSDPGYDGYTF. The CDR3 DNA reads TGTGCCACCAGTGATCCAGGGTACGATGGCTACACCTTC.